This TCR beta chain derives from a study of CD8 T cells in ankylosing spondylitis (dated by TCRdb to 2017 to 2019). Looking at the study overall: The study set out to find disease-linked TCR variants by profiling T cell receptor beta repertoires in ankylosing spondylitis patients and healthy donors. The whole study cohort included 85 to 120 healthy donors and under 30 ankylosing spondylitis patients. Peripheral blood samples were taken, and synovial fluid was additionally collected from ankylosing spondylitis patients.

For each ankylosing spondylitis patient, the synovial fluid sample was matched to a blood sample from that same patient. TCRdb records Illumina HiSeq 2500 as the sequencer. TCR beta libraries were prepared by quantitative 5'-RACE with molecular barcodes. The authors' pipeline ran thus. A new computational method, built on a probabilistic model of VDJ rearrangement, was used to identify disease-linked TCR variants. TCRdb ran its own pipeline on the public reads, namely fastp trimming at Q25 and MiXCR clone calling, and kept in-frame beta chains. Each entry is one CDR3 protein sequence, shown with its most common DNA and genes. The V and J calls, along with clone size, are taken from TCRdb and not from the paper's own processing. The sample table holds about 140,000 distinct CDR3 sequences, of which approximately 32% were seen once. The leading ten clones occupy around 6% of the sample. The germline V end is reduced by 4 bases and the J end by 4 bases; junction bases left unmatched: 7. The CDR3 starts with the cysteine, ends with the phenylalanine, and has 14 residues. Kept here is only the CDR3 DNA, which spans 42 bases and is read in frame from base 1. The germline V gene specifies SQVTM as CDR1 and ANQGSEA as CDR2.

Study-level results and caveats: Some of the motif variants had been reported before in the synovial fluid and blood of reactive arthritis patients, a finding that suggests common disease-initiation mechanisms. The disease-linked clones were reported as significantly enriched in matched synovial fluid samples from ankylosing spondylitis patients. A TCR beta motif of seven or eight highly homologous amino acid variants appeared characteristic of blood from ankylosing spondylitis patients. The disease-linked clones showed a CD8+ phenotype and occurred at relatively low frequencies in peripheral blood.

About this clonotype itself: Its cognate antigen has yet to be identified. Base qualities are not at hand, and no much larger clone is one base apart.

Recombination connected TRBV29-1 to TRBJ1-5; 7 central bases correspond to TRBD1. The sequencing sample was made of synovial fluid, either unsorted or a sorted T cell fraction (not recorded which). This receptor was obtained from a male donor with ankylosing spondylitis. The sequence in DNA is TGCAGCGTTGGGGACAGCATGGGGAATCAGCCCCAGCATTTT. Its translation reads: CSVGDSMGNQPQHF.